This is a list of T cell receptor beta chains from one sample in a study of regulatory T cells in long-lasting Graves disease. TCRdb itself ran the multiplex PCR reads through MiXCR, one entry per CDR3 protein. The table has about 420,000 distinct CDR3 sequences, 23% seen once. The source material was peripheral blood mononuclear cells (PBMCs), sampled when the disease was refractory, from a patient treated with antithyroid drugs. These receptors were taken from a female donor with Graves disease. The CDR3 runs from the conserved cysteine through the conserved F or W. A D gene is named only where the DNA matches it firmly. Size tells how often a clone was seen (once, few, many) or the class of an expanded clone, and some rows leave it out.

V gene	D gene	clone size	J gene	CDR3 protein	CDR3 DNA
TRBV7-2	TRBD2	-	TRBJ2-1	CASSWLAGDWDEQFF	TGTGCCAGCAGCTGGCTAGCGGGAGATTGGGATGAGCAGTTCTTC
TRBV28	TRBD1	many	TRBJ2-7	CASIEGAGNEQYF	TGTGCCAGCATAGAGGGGGCTGGGAACGAGCAGTACTTC
TRBV12-3/TRBV12-4	-	-	TRBJ2-7	CGSSYVPLDRYSYEQYF	TGTGGCAGCAGTTACGTACCCCTGGACAGATACTCCTACGAGCAGTACTTC
TRBV7-8	-	-	TRBJ1-1	CASSRNLGAYTEAFF	TGTGCCAGCAGCCGCAATTTAGGGGCATACACTGAAGCTTTCTTT
TRBV20-1	-	-	TRBJ1-6	CSAREPEGGNSPLHF	TGCAGTGCTAGAGAGCCGGAAGGAGGGAATTCACCCCTCCACTTT
TRBV18	-	many	TRBJ2-5	CASSPGMGETQYF	TGTGCCAGCTCACCAGGGATGGGGGAGACCCAGTACTTC
TRBV20-1	-	many	TRBJ1-5	CSARYRGQNQPQHF	TGCAGTGCTAGATACCGAGGACAGAACCAGCCCCAGCATTTT
TRBV6-1	TRBD2	few	TRBJ2-7	CASSRTKSGTSGSYEQYF	TGTGCCAGCAGTCGAACCAAATCCGGGACTAGCGGATCCTACGAGCAGTACTTC
TRBV6-1	-	-	TRBJ2-2	CASTRQVNTGELFF	TGTGCCAGCACCAGGCAGGTGAACACCGGGGAGCTGTTTTTT
TRBV29-1	-	many	TRBJ1-1	CSVRDFNTEAFF	TGCAGCGTTAGGGATTTTAACACTGAAGCTTTCTTT
TRBV9	-	-	TRBJ1-1	CASSVGQGLNTEAFF	TGTGCCAGCAGCGTAGGTCAGGGGTTGAACACTGAAGCTTTCTTT
TRBV4-1	-	-	TRBJ1-6	CASSQEFPGAYNSPLHF	TGCGCCAGCAGCCAAGAATTCCCAGGGGCCTATAATTCACCCCTCCACTTT
TRBV29-1	-	-	TRBJ1-6	CSVGSAAPSNSPLHF	TGCAGCGTCGGGTCAGCGGCACCCTCTAATTCACCCCTCCACTTT
TRBV20-1	-	many	TRBJ1-1	CSASGVEVDGAFF	TGCAGTGCTAGTGGCGTCGAAGTGGACGGAGCTTTCTTT
TRBV28	-	-	TRBJ1-1	CASSLQLTEALF	TGTGCCAGCAGTCTACAACTTACTGAAGCTCTCTTT
TRBV12-3/TRBV12-4	-	-	TRBJ2-3	CASRSRGADTQYF	TGTGCCAGCAGGTCCAGGGGCGCAGATACGCAGTATTTT
TRBV20-1	-	few	TRBJ2-7	CSARDQQGRPYEQYF	TGCAGTGCTAGAGATCAACAGGGTCGCCCCTACGAGCAGTACTTC
TRBV28	TRBD2	many	TRBJ2-7	CASGGLATQYF	TGTGCCAGCGGGGGACTAGCGACACAGTACTTC
TRBV27	-	-	TRBJ1-2	CASSLRWHQSFYGYTF	TGTGCCAGCAGTTTAAGGTGGCATCAGTCCTTCTATGGCTACACCTTC
TRBV5-8	-	few	TRBJ1-5	CASTREYNQPQHF	TGTGCCAGCACCAGGGAATACAATCAGCCCCAGCATTTT
TRBV2	-	many	TRBJ1-1	CASSDGVLNTEAFF	TGTGCCAGCAGTGACGGGGTTCTGAACACTGAAGCTTTCTTT
TRBV12-3/TRBV12-4	-	many	TRBJ2-2	CASSLSRGNTGELFF	TGTGCCAGCAGTTTATCCAGGGGTAACACCGGGGAGCTGTTTTTT
TRBV27	-	many	TRBJ2-6	CASSLLGPGANVLTF	TGTGCCAGCAGTTTATTAGGACCTGGGGCCAACGTCCTGACTTTC
TRBV20-1	-	-	TRBJ2-7	CSAPPPASTNEQCF	TGCAGTGCTCCTCCTCCGGCCTCAACTAACGAGCAGTGCTTC
TRBV2	-	many	TRBJ2-5	CASSLTETQYF	TGTGCCAGCAGCTTAACGGAGACCCAGTACTTC
TRBV28	-	-	TRBJ1-2	CASGLSPPIGYTF	TGTGCCAGTGGCCTATCCCCGCCGATTGGCTACACCTTC
TRBV12-3/TRBV12-4	-	many	TRBJ1-3	CATMGSSSGNTIYF	TGTGCCACTATGGGGTCCAGCTCTGGAAACACCATATATTTT